This TCR beta chain was sequenced during a study of blood T cell repertoires in COVID-19. V lost 3 bases and J 1 base, leaving 9 bases between the germline ends. This CDR3 spans 14 amino acids. The germline CDR1 and CDR2 sequences are SGHTS and YDEGEE. Participants had their cohort set by participant-reported clinical history. As originally analysed: Amplification with reference gene primers provided the estimates of nucleated cell counts. Profiling relied on immunoSEQ multiplex PCR, and the TCRdb table lists in-frame clones only, not all of them. V and J calls and clone size are given by that table; D and trimming were obtained from the DNA. This sample has roughly 200,000 clones, with approximately 85% found just once.

Sequenced input: PBMCs or T cells enriched from blood (not recorded which). This TCR was recovered from a man aged 35 to 55 with acute COVID-19. The chain uses TRBV5-8 and TRBJ2-3; the D gene is possibly TRBD2 (6 bases). The CDR3: CASSSEGGTDTQYF. The CDR3 nucleotides read TGTGCCAGCAGCTCGGAGGGAGGCACAGATACGCAGTATTTT. The full variable domain, rest sourced from reference TRBV5-8 and TRBJ2-3, is EAGVTQSPTHLIKTRGQQATLRCSPISGHTSVYWYQQALGLGLQFLLWYDEGEERNRGNFPPRFSGRQFPNYSSELNVNALELEDSALYLCASSSEGGTDTQYFGPGTRLTVL.